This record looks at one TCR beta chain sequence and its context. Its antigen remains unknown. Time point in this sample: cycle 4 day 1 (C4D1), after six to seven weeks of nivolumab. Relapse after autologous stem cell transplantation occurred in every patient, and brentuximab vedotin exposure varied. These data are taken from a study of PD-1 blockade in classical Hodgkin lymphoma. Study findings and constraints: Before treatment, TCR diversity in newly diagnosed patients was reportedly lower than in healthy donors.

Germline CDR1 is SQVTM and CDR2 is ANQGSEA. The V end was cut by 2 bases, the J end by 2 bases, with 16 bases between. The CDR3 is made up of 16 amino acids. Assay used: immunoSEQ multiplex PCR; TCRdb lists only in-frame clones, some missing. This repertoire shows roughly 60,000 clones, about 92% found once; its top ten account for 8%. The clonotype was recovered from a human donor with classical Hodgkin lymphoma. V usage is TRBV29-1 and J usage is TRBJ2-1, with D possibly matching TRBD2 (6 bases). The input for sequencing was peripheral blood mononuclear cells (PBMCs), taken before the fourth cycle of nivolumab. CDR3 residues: CSVEPLAPRAYNEQFF. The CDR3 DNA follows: TGCAGCGTTGAACCACTAGCCCCAAGGGCCTACAATGAGCAGTTCTTC.